This is a list of T cell receptor beta chains from one sample in a study of OX40 agonist ivuxolimab in advanced cancers. TCRdb's table, derived via immunoSEQ multiplex PCR, lists solely in-frame clones and lacks some. The sample has around 72,000 clones, more than 75% seen once. Sequencing used CD4+ or CD8+ T cells sorted from blood, obtained in a trial of the OX40 agonist ivuxolimab. All receptors come from an adult with an advanced solid tumor such as melanoma, head and neck, liver or kidney cancer. CDR3s include the opening cysteine and the closing phenylalanine or tryptophan. Each record gives: D gene, clone size, V gene, J gene, CDR3 DNA, CDR3 protein. The D gene is left open where the match is weak. Where a row states a size, it is once, few, many or the class of an expanded clone; other rows omit it.

NA,NA,TRBV20-1,TRBJ2-7,TGCAGTGCTGCGGCACCCTACGAGCAGTACTTC,CSAAAPYEQYF
NA,NA,TRBV19,TRBJ1-1,TGTGCCACTCACGGCGTGGGGTCGGCGAACACTGAAGCTTTCTTT,CATHGVGSANTEAFF
NA,NA,TRBV7-9,TRBJ1-4,TGTGCCAGCAGCTTAGCGGTCGCGGCAGGGGTCGGTGAAAAACTGTTTTTT,CASSLAVAAGVGEKLFF
NA,NA,TRBV5-4,TRBJ2-5,TGTGCCAGCACCCCGGGGGGGAGGGGGCCTCAAGAGACCCAGTACTTC,CASTPGGRGPQETQYF
TRBD1,NA,TRBV7-2,TRBJ2-7,TGTGCCAGCAGCTTAGACAGGGGGAGGAACGAGCAGTACTTC,CASSLDRGRNEQYF
TRBD1,once,TRBV18,TRBJ2-7,TGTGCCAGCTCAGCGACAGGGGGCCAAGGGGAGCAGTACTTC,CASSATGGQGEQYF
TRBD2,NA,TRBV18,TRBJ2-3,TGTGCCAGCTCACCAGAGGTTTGGCGGGAGGCCACAGATACGCAGTATTTT,CASSPEVWREATDTQYF
NA,NA,TRBV19,TRBJ2-2,TGTGCCAGTACCTCCCATTTGACATTCACCGGGGAGCTGTTTTTT,CASTSHLTFTGELFF
NA,NA,TRBV18,TRBJ2-7,TGTGCCAGCTCACCTAGCGCCGGCTACGAGCAGTACTTC,CASSPSAGYEQYF
TRBD2,NA,TRBV5-1,TRBJ2-7,TGCGCCAGCAGCTCGGGGACTAGCGTCTCCTACGAGCAGTACTTC,CASSSGTSVSYEQYF
TRBD2,NA,TRBV7-9,TRBJ2-1,TGTGCCAGCACCGGAGCGGGGGTTATTTGGGGTGAGCAGTTCTTC,CASTGAGVIWGEQFF
TRBD2,NA,TRBV4-2,TRBJ2-5,TGTGCCAGCAGCCCGAACGGGGACTATAGCGGGGGGGCTAGGGTGCGGGAAGAGACCCAGTACTTC,CASSPNGDYSGGARVREETQYF
NA,NA,TRBV19,TRBJ1-2,TGTGCCAGTAGTATAGCCACAGGGAACTATGGCTACACCTTC,CASSIATGNYGYTF
NA,NA,TRBV9,TRBJ1-3,TGTGCCAGCAGCGTAGCTGGCAACAGGGACTCTGGAAACACCATATATTTT,CASSVAGNRDSGNTIYF
TRBD2,once,TRBV27,TRBJ2-1,TGTGCCAGCAGGAGTCTAGCGGGGGGCTACAATGAGCAGTTCTTC,CASRSLAGGYNEQFF
NA,NA,TRBV28,TRBJ2-2,TGTGCCACCGCATTAGGGGGGGGCGCCGACACCGGGGAGCTGTTTTTT,CATALGGGADTGELFF
TRBD1,NA,TRBV18,TRBJ2-7,TGTGCCAGCTCACCGGGACAGGCCGGCGAGCAGTACTTC,CASSPGQAGEQYF
NA,NA,TRBV4-2,TRBJ1-2,TGTGCCAGCAGCACAGGCCAGACTAACTATGGCTACACCTTC,CASSTGQTNYGYTF
NA,once,TRBV28,TRBJ1-1,TGTGCCAGCAGTTCAATCCTTTACCGGGACCGCGGCCAAAACACTGAAGCTTTCTTT,CASSSILYRDRGQNTEAFF
NA,NA,TRBV5-1,TRBJ2-5,TGCGCCAGCAGCCCTGGCGTCAAGGGGCTCGAGACCCAGTACTTC,CASSPGVKGLETQYF
NA,NA,TRBV7-2,TRBJ1-5,TGTGCCAGCAGCTTAATAGGAGATCAGCCCCAGCATTTT,CASSLIGDQPQHF
NA,NA,TRBV5-4,TRBJ2-6,TGTGCCAGCAGCCGAAATTCAGGGGCTGGGGCCAACGTCCTGACTTTC,CASSRNSGAGANVLTF
NA,NA,TRBV18,TRBJ2-7,TGTGCCAGCTCACCAAACAGGGACGAGCAGTACTTC,CASSPNRDEQYF
TRBD1,NA,TRBV19,TRBJ2-2,TGTGCCACCCGGGACAGGGGGACCACCGGGGAGCTGTTTTTT,CATRDRGTTGELFF
TRBD1,few,TRBV18,TRBJ1-1,TGTGCCAGCTCAGAACAGGGGGCGCGAGCTGAAGCTTTCTTT,CASSEQGARAEAFF
NA,NA,TRBV5-5,TRBJ1-5,TGTGCCAGCAGCTTGGCTATTGGAGGGTCCCCTCTGAAGCCCCAGCATTTT,CASSLAIGGSPLKPQHF
NA,NA,TRBV21-1,TRBJ2-1,TGTGCCAGCAGCAAAGATGGGGCTTGTGAGCAGTTCTTC,CASSKDGACEQFF
TRBD1,NA,TRBV19,TRBJ2-4,TGTGCCAGTAGAGGACAGGGCCTCAAAAACATTCAGTACTTC,CASRGQGLKNIQYF
TRBD1,once,TRBV28,TRBJ1-2,TGTGCCAGCAGTTCGCGACCGGGGACAGGGGGCAGTGGCTACACCTTC,CASSSRPGTGGSGYTF
NA,few,TRBV11-1,TRBJ2-3,TGTGCCAGCAGCTTAAACCTTCCAGATACGCAGTATTTT,CASSLNLPDTQYF